This is a list of T cell receptor beta chains from one sample in a study of blood T cell repertoires in COVID-19. TCRdb keeps only in-frame clones here, not all; method: immunoSEQ multiplex PCR. Of some 150,000 clones in the sample, around 86% are singletons; the top ten hold roughly 4.3%. The material sequenced was PBMCs or T cells enriched from blood (not recorded which). The receptor set was obtained from a man aged 45-60 years who had recovered from COVID-19. The CDR3 runs from the conserved cysteine through the conserved F or W. Each record gives: V gene, clone size, J gene, CDR3 protein. Part of the rows lack a size; the others show once, few, many or a class for expanded clones.

>TRBV10-3|-|TRBJ1-5
CAISEPPGQGPNQPQHF
>TRBV28|few|TRBJ2-1
CASSPTGDEQFF
>TRBV18|-|TRBJ1-5
CASSPSGQNQPQHF
>TRBV18|once|TRBJ2-5
CASSQTGTSSPETQYF
>TRBV6-2/TRBV6-3|-|TRBJ1-1
CASSSVGTGILAFF
>TRBV27|-|TRBJ1-5
CASSFDRERPQHF
>TRBV28|-|TRBJ2-4
CASSLLGTGGAKNIQYF
>TRBV6-5|-|TRBJ1-1
CASALQGRGTEAFF
>TRBV5-1|few|TRBJ2-1
CASTPRAGYEQFF
>TRBV5-6|once|TRBJ2-1
CASSLMGHQYNEQFF
>TRBV18|-|TRBJ2-7
CASSSGQGNYEQYF
>TRBV5-6|-|TRBJ2-1
CASSSGLAGFNNEQFF
>TRBV7-8|-|TRBJ2-3
CASSSQRLDRDFTDTQYF
>TRBV7-3|few|TRBJ2-2
CASSNRQGSNTGELFF
>TRBV19|-|TRBJ1-3
CASSLQGISGNTIYF
>TRBV2|-|TRBJ2-2
CASQLRTSGHTGELFF
>TRBV6-6|-|TRBJ1-4
CASSYPFFDREEKLFF
>TRBV3-1/TRBV3-2|-|TRBJ2-3
CASSSREGLAGGWGTDTQYF
>TRBV27|-|TRBJ1-6
CASSIQGMNSPLHF
>TRBV5-1|-|TRBJ2-1
CASSWGTSSPSSYNEQFF
>TRBV7-8|few|TRBJ1-5
CASSSRRGRGLDF
>TRBV5-4|-|TRBJ1-2
CASSFRARGYGYTF
>TRBV6-1|-|TRBJ2-4
CASSEPGHQINIQYF
>TRBV27|-|TRBJ2-2
CASSTEREGPGELFF
>TRBV5-5|once|TRBJ1-1
CASSRGQGAKDTEAFF
>TRBV11-3|-|TRBJ2-1
CASSPHPFGRGDNEQFF
>TRBV28|-|TRBJ1-5
CASSLGAGSRGKFQPQHF
>TRBV30|-|TRBJ2-5
CAWSVRQGWFGETQYF
>TRBV27|-|TRBJ2-3
CASSFRGGDTDTQYF
>TRBV10-2|-|TRBJ1-6
CASSHGTVINNSPLHF
>TRBV11-3|-|TRBJ1-1
CASSFQGNTEAFF
>TRBV28|-|TRBJ2-4
CASSRMGTSYRFAKNIQYF
>TRBV12-3/TRBV12-4|few|TRBJ1-3
CASSLGRGNTIYF
>TRBV6-2/TRBV6-3|few|TRBJ1-2
CASSYGQNTGYTF
>TRBV19|-|TRBJ2-5
CASSPSRQETQYF
>TRBV6-5|-|TRBJ1-4
CASSSDRRTNEKLFF
>TRBV28|-|TRBJ1-5
CASSFRLSTQHF
>TRBV19|-|TRBJ1-4
CASSATRGEKLFF
>TRBV7-2|-|TRBJ1-1
CASSSTGPRGAFF